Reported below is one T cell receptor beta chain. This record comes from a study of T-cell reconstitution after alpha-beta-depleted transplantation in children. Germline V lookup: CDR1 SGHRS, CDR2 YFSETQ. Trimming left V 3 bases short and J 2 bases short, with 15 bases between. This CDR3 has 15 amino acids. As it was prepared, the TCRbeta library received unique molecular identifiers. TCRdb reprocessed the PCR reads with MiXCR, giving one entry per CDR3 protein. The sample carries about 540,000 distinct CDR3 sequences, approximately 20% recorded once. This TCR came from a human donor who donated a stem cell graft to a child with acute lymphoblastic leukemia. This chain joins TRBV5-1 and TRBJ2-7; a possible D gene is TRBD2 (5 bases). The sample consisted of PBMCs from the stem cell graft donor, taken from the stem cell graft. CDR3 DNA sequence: TGCGCCAGCAGCTCCAGGACTGGACGGGCCTACGAGCAGTACTTC. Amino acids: CASSSRTGRAYEQYF.